The 12 T cell receptor beta chains listed next were all sequenced from one sample in a study of blood T cell repertoires in COVID-19. Using immunoSEQ multiplex PCR, the repertoire was profiled, and TCRdb retains in-frame clones only, with some absent. The sample yields about 47,000 clones, roughly 87% seen once. Sequences were obtained from peripheral blood. These receptors were collected from a man in his fifties or sixties with active COVID-19.

This clone was recorded once. The rearrangement uses TRBV6-6 and TRBJ2-1; 7 bases fit TRBD2. Germline CDR1 MNHNY, CDR2 SVGAGI (reference sequence). The CDR3 runs 16 residues. The junction had 6 bases not matched to a gene; V was cut back by 2 bases and J by 2 bases. The CDR3 coding sequence is TGTGCCAGCAGTTACCTGGCGGGAGAGCCCTACAATGAGCAGTTCTTC. It encodes CASSYLAGEPYNEQFF.

This clone was observed once. V and J are TRBV19 and TRBJ1-3; possible D gene TRBD1, 5 bases. Trimming removed 4 bases at V and 0 bases at J, with 13 bases between. Germline V gene sequence: CDR1 LNHDA, CDR2 SQIVND (reference sequence). The CDR3 sequence is 16 residues long. The CDR3 DNA follows: TGTGCCAGTAGTACCCGCGGCAGGGACTCTGGAAACACCATATATTTT. Its translation: CASSTRGRDSGNTIYF.

This chain links TRBV6-4 with TRBJ1-4, with D unresolved. V was cut by 6 bases and J by 8 bases, with 10 bases left in between. The CDR3 runs to 12 residues. CDR1 and CDR2 from the germline V gene are MRHNA and SNTAGT. The CDR3 protein is CASRETGEKLFF. The CDR3 DNA sequence: TGTGCCAGCAGAGAGACGGGGGAAAAACTGTTTTTT.

This chain links TRBV6-5 with TRBJ1-2, with 7 bases that match TRBD1. V lost 5 bases, J lost 3 bases, and 9 bases stayed unmatched. The germline V gene encodes CDR1 MNHEY and CDR2 SVGAGI. The CDR3 covers 15 residues. The CDR3 loop reads CASSPDRTFYYGYTF. Written as DNA, the CDR3 is TGTGCCAGCAGTCCGGACAGGACTTTTTACTATGGCTACACCTTC.

V is TRBV7-9 and J is TRBJ2-7, with unresolved D. The CDR3 is made up of 14 amino acids. CDR1 is SEHNR, CDR2 FQNEAQ, per germline (reference sequence). Trimming took 1 base from V and 3 from J, leaving 10 bases between them. The chain's CDR3 is CASSLDLRRYEQYF. DNA of the CDR3: TGTGCCAGCAGCTTAGACCTCAGGCGCTACGAGCAGTACTTC.

CDR3 loop: CASSHAHILVSVLSTDTQYF. The CDR3 DNA reads TGCGCCAGCAGTCATGCCCACATCCTTGTTTCTGTACTATCAACAGATACGCAGTATTTT. The chain joins TRBV23-1 to TRBJ2-3, with D uncertain. TRBV23-1 is labeled an ORF, and its function is uncertain. V lost 3 bases and J lost 3, with 28 bases in between. This CDR3 region has 20 residues.

On this clone: The conserved closing phenylalanine or tryptophan is absent in this CDR3, likely reflecting a read error. The J gene is TRBJ1-2, the V gene TRBV4-3; D call uncertain. CDR3 length: 14 amino acids. Per germline, CDR1 LGHNA and CDR2 YSLEER. V lost 4 bases and J lost 0, with 9 bases in between. Here the CDR3 reads CASSPDRTNYGYTL. The CDR3 DNA sequence: TGCGCCAGCAGCCCGGACCGGACTAACTATGGCTACACCCTC.

The chain has TRBV6-1 and TRBJ2-3; D uncertain. This CDR3 is 15 amino acids long. The V gene's germline CDR1 is MNHNS and CDR2 SASEGT. Trimming removed 3 bases at V and 4 bases at J, with 14 bases between. CDR3 coding DNA: TGTGCCAGCAGTGATCCGGCCCGAAGCGCAGATACGCAGTATTTT. Protein product: CASSDPARSADTQYF.

The V and J genes are TRBV6-2 or TRBV6-3 and TRBJ2-7; 9 nucleotides line up with TRBD2. CDR1 and CDR2 from the germline V gene are MNHEY and SVGEGT. The J segment lost 3 bases and the V segment lost 0 bases, leaving 9 bases of the junction unmatched. The CDR3 consists of 17 residues. This chain's CDR3 is CASSYSIAGGGGYEQYF. DNA of the CDR3: TGTGCCAGCAGTTACTCGATCGCAGGCGGGGGGGGCTACGAGCAGTACTTC.

J is TRBJ1-1 and V is TRBV30; no clear D. V was cut by 0 bases and J by 4 bases, with 12 bases left in between. The germline V gene encodes CDR1 GTSNPN and CDR2 SVGIG (reference sequence). The CDR3 extends over 14 amino acids. The CDR3 nucleotides read TGTGCCTGGAGTGTAGGAGGGAAGGCCACTGAAGCTTTCTTT. This sequence encodes CAWSVGGKATEAFF.

CDR3 protein: CASSDTGGQGGNQPQHF. Here the CDR3 DNA reads TGTGCCAGCAGTGACACCGGGGGTCAGGGCGGCAATCAGCCCCAGCATTTT. V usage is TRBV6-4 and J usage is TRBJ1-5; tentative D call: TRBD1 (5 bases). Germline CDR1 and CDR2: MRHNA and SNTAGT. With 2 bases removed from V and 2 bases from J, the gap between germline ends came to 16 bases. The CDR3 covers 17 residues.

This clone was picked up one time. The chain combines TRBV7-9 with TRBJ2-3; no firm D call. This CDR3 is built from 14 residues. V lost 4 bases to trimming and J lost 6 bases, with 14 bases between them. Germline lookup yields CDR1 SEHNR and CDR2 FQNEAQ (reference sequence). For the CDR3, the DNA is TGTGCCAGCAGCTCCCCCGCGCTGTTGGATACGCAGTATTTT. It translates to CASSSPALLDTQYF.